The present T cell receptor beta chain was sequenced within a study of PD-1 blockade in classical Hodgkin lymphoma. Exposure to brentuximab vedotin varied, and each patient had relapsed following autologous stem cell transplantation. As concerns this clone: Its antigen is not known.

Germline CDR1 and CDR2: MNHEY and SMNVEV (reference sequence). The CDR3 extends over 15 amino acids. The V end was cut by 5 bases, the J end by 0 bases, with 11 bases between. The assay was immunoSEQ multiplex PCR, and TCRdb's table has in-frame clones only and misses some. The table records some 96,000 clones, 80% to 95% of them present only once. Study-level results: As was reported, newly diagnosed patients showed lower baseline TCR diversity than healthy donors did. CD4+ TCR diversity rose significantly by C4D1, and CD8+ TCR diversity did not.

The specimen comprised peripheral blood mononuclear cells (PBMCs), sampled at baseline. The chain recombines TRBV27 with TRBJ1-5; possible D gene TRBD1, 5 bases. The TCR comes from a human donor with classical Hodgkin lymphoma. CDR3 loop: CASSVGAYSNQPQHF. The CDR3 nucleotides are TGTGCCAGCAGTGTCGGGGCGTATAGCAATCAGCCCCAGCATTTT.